This T cell receptor (beta chain) was identified during a study of T-cell reconstitution after alpha-beta-depleted transplantation in children. V dropped 0 bases and J dropped 1 base, with 9 bases sitting between them. The CDR3 is made up of 16 amino acids. Germline-derived CDR1 and CDR2 are SGHTA and FQGNSA. Notes on the study in general: Reportedly, roughly two months post-transplant, alpha-beta T cells arose from several hundred expanded graft clones. Once a year had passed after transplant, T-cell counts and diversity came mostly from newly produced T cells. Some patients' high day-60 TCRbeta diversity was traced to surviving recipient T cells and thymic progenitors.

This clonotype has just a few counts. Its target is unknown. Library preparation (for TCRbeta) was performed with unique molecular identifiers. TCRdb re-analysed the PCR reads in MiXCR, keeping a single row per CDR3 protein. The repertoire has around 200,000 distinct CDR3 sequences, under 20% of them found once; the top ten carry roughly two fifths. V usage is TRBV7-2 and J usage is TRBJ2-2; D possibly corresponds to TRBD2 (6 bases). This clonotype was sampled from a male patient aged 2 to 9 who had a stem cell transplant for acute lymphoblastic leukemia, so the T cells may come from the graft donor. Sequenced here: PBMCs, mostly from graft donor cells, sampled 360 days after TCRalphabeta/CD19-depleted stem cell transplant. The CDR3 spells CASSLAGGWNTGELFF. CDR3 sequence (DNA): TGTGCCAGCAGCTTAGCTGGGGGGTGGAACACCGGGGAGCTGTTTTTT.